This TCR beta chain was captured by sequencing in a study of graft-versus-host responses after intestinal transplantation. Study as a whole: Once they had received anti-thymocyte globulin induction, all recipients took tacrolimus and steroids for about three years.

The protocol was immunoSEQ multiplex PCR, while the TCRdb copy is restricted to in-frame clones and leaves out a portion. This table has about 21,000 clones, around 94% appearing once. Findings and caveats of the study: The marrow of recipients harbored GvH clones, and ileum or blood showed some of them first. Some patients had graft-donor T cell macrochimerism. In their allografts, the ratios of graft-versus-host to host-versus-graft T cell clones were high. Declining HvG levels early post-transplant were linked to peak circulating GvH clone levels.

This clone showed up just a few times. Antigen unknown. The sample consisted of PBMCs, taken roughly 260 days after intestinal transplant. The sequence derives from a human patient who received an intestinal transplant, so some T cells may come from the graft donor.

The CDR3 here is CASSFGTGDQPQHF. The CDR3 nucleotides read TGTGCCAGCAGTTTCGGGACAGGTGATCAGCCCCAGCATTTT. The chain employs TRBV28 and TRBJ1-5, with 8 positions matching TRBD1. V dropped 3 bases and J dropped 5; count of bases not matched to a gene: 3. CDR1 MDHEN and CDR2 SYDVKM come from the germline V gene. This CDR3 is 14 amino acids long.